This T cell receptor (beta chain) was retrieved from a study of T cell repertoires in cytomegalovirus infection. Study summary: Carrying CMV and the relevant HLA type showed in public TCR beta signatures.

CDR3 size: 13 residues. Trimming cost V 5 bases and J 7 bases, with 14 bases left between them. Concerning this clonotype itself: The antigen remains undetermined. This may be a read error, as it is one base from a much larger clone.

TCRdb reprocessed the reads with MiXCR, giving one entry per CDR3 protein. The sample has approximately 310,000 distinct CDR3 sequences; approximately 25% are singletons. The material sequenced was cultured PBMCs, taken from culture after CMV antigen stimulation. The sequence was collected from a human donor in good health (CMV status not recorded). Some clones in this sample may be carry-over from other donors' samples. The chain is built from TRBV12-3 or TRBV12-4 and TRBJ1-1; TRBD1 is a possible D gene (5 bases). The DNA for the CDR3 is TGTGCCAGCAGTGAAGGGGACGATGGTGAAGCTTTCTTT. Its translation is CASSEGDDGEAFF.